These T cell receptor beta chains were read from a single sample in a study of shared clonotypes between healthy human individuals. Produced via immunoSEQ multiplex PCR; TCRdb's table is partial and in-frame only. This sample has 2,100,000 or so clones, with more than 90% found just once. Sequencing was done on a sample of naive CD4+ T cells sorted from blood. Source of these receptors: a man aged 18 to 29 in good health. CDR3s include the opening cysteine and the closing phenylalanine or tryptophan. D genes are given only for firm matches. Clone size is stated in some rows and not others, as once, few, many or a class when expanded.

TRBV18	once	.	TRBJ2-5	CASSPPQAQETQYF	TGTGCCAGCTCACCACCTCAGGCCCAAGAGACCCAGTACTTC
TRBV7-8	.	.	TRBJ2-5	CASSLARFLETQYF	TGTGCCAGCAGCTTAGCGCGATTCTTGGAGACCCAGTACTTC
TRBV19	.	.	TRBJ1-5	CASSKSNQPQHF	TGTGCCAGTAGTAAAAGCAATCAGCCCCAGCATTTT
TRBV5-4	.	.	TRBJ1-1	CASSLDLGGNTEAFF	TGTGCCAGCAGCTTGGATCTGGGGGGGAACACTGAAGCTTTCTTT
TRBV6-1	.	.	TRBJ2-2	CASSEWGQGESGELFF	TGTGCCAGCAGTGAATGGGGCCAGGGCGAGTCCGGGGAGCTGTTTTTT
TRBV15	.	.	TRBJ2-7	CATSGNYEQYF	TGTGCCACCAGCGGGAACTACGAGCAGTACTTC
TRBV5-6	.	.	TRBJ2-5	CASRKEETQYF	TGTGCCAGCAGAAAAGAAGAGACCCAGTACTTC
TRBV11-2	once	.	TRBJ2-7	CASSVSRWGQYF	TGTGCCAGCAGCGTTAGCCGTTGGGGGCAGTACTTC
TRBV18	.	.	TRBJ2-7	CASSPPRRGSYEQYF	TGTGCCAGCTCACCACCTAGGCGGGGCTCCTACGAGCAGTACTTC
TRBV7-2	.	.	TRBJ1-2	CASSLGGVYTF	TGTGCCAGCAGCTTAGGGGGGGTCTACACCTTC
TRBV5-5	.	.	TRBJ2-2	CASTFNQGSTGELFF	TGTGCCAGCACCTTCAATCAGGGGAGCACCGGGGAGCTGTTTTTT
TRBV19	.	TRBD2	TRBJ2-7	CASSMVAGGLYEQYF	TGTGCCAGTAGTATGGTTGCGGGAGGGCTCTACGAGCAGTACTTC
TRBV9	.	.	TRBJ1-6	CASSATVNSPLHF	TGTGCCAGCAGCGCGACAGTCAATTCACCCCTCCACTTT
TRBV5-5	.	.	TRBJ2-2	CASSAVGIPNTGELFF	TGTGCCAGCAGCGCCGTCGGGATACCGAACACCGGGGAGCTGTTTTTT
TRBV14	.	.	TRBJ2-1	CASNIGSSYNEQFF	TGTGCCAGCAACATTGGGAGCTCCTACAATGAGCAGTTCTTC
TRBV9	.	.	TRBJ2-7	CASSVAGHYEQYF	TGTGCCAGCAGCGTAGCTGGACACTACGAGCAGTACTTC
TRBV10-3	.	TRBD1	TRBJ2-1	CAIKPGTGDGGQFF	TGTGCCATCAAGCCTGGGACAGGGGATGGGGGGCAGTTCTTC
TRBV30	once	.	TRBJ2-5	CAWSVQTPGGTQYF	TGTGCCTGGAGTGTGCAAACTCCCGGGGGGACCCAGTACTTC
TRBV19	.	.	TRBJ1-5	CASLSVGSGNQPQHF	TGTGCCAGTCTCTCAGTTGGGTCGGGCAATCAGCCCCAGCATTTT
TRBV18	.	TRBD2	TRBJ2-1	CASSLGVAGSYNEQFF	TGTGCCAGCTCACTAGGAGTAGCGGGGTCCTACAATGAGCAGTTCTTC